This T cell receptor beta chain was recovered during a study of T-cell reconstitution after alpha-beta-depleted transplantation in children. This clonotype was seen more than once but under ten times. The authors prepared the TCRbeta library with unique molecular identifiers. TCRdb called the PCR reads again in MiXCR, with one record for every CDR3 protein. Of a few hundred thousand distinct CDR3 sequences in the sample, about 11% were seen once. Germline assignment: CDR1 SQVTM and CDR2 ANQGSEA. Between the trimmed V and J ends, which lost 3 bases and 2 bases, there was a span of 7 bases. The CDR3 has 12 amino acids.

Specimen: PBMCs from the stem cell graft donor, collected from the stem cell graft. The V and J genes are TRBV29-1 and TRBJ1-2, with D unclear. The TCR was taken from a human donor who donated a stem cell graft to a child with acute myeloid leukemia. The CDR3 loop reads CSVDPNNYGYTF. The DNA of the CDR3 is TGCAGCGTTGATCCCAACAACTATGGCTACACCTTC.